The 22 T cell receptor beta chains below were found in one sample sequenced in a study of blood T cell repertoires in COVID-19. Sequencing was performed with immunoSEQ multiplex PCR; in TCRdb, only in-frame clones are kept and a portion is missing. The data show hundreds of thousands of clones, approximately 84% seen once. Sequencing input: peripheral blood. These receptors were obtained from a man of 80 years or more with acute or convalescent COVID-19.

The chain has TRBV6-5 and TRBJ2-3; 8 bases are a match to TRBD1. There are 15 residues in the CDR3. Germline assignment: CDR1 MNHEY and CDR2 SVGAGI. The trim removed 5 bases at V and 5 bases at J, leaving 9 bases unmatched. CDR3 loop: CASSNWDRQKDTQYF. As DNA, the CDR3 is TGTGCCAGCAGTAACTGGGACAGGCAGAAAGATACGCAGTATTTT.

The rearrangement uses TRBV3-1 (or the pseudogene TRBV3-2) and TRBJ2-7, with D perhaps matching TRBD2 (5 bases). This CDR3 is 13 amino acids long. Germline V CDR1 and CDR2: LGHDT, YNNKEL (reference sequence). The V gene lost 4 bases and the J gene lost 0 bases, with 7 bases spanning the gap. The CDR3 here is CASSRENSYEQYF. CDR3 bases: TGTGCCAGCAGCCGGGAGAACTCCTACGAGCAGTACTTC.

The V call is TRBV6-5, the J call TRBJ2-3; D is possibly TRBD2 (5 bases). There are 12 residues in the CDR3. The germline V gene encodes CDR1 MNHEY and CDR2 SVGAGI. This CDR3 is CAASPSTDTQYF. In nucleotides, the CDR3 is TGTGCGGCTAGCCCTAGCACAGATACGCAGTATTTT.

The rearrangement joins TRBV7-6 to TRBJ2-1; 11 bases match TRBD2. The trim removed 6 bases at V and 12 bases at J, leaving 10 bases unmatched. This CDR3 comprises 14 residues. Germline V lookup: CDR1 SGHVS, CDR2 FNYEAQ. The CDR3 nucleotides read TGTGCCAGCAGTTCTGGACTAGCGGGTGATCGGCAGTTCTTC. Translated: CASSSGLAGDRQFF. Full variable domain (rest looked up from reference TRBV7-6 and TRBJ2-1): GAGVSQSPRYKVTKRGQDVALRCDPISGHVSLYWYRQALGQGPEFLTYFNYEAQQDKSGLPNDRFSAERPEGSISTLTIQRTEQRDSAMYRCASSSGLAGDRQFFGPGTRLTVL.

The chain employs TRBV11-3 and TRBJ1-2; 11 nucleotides line up with TRBD1. The germline V gene encodes CDR1 SGHNT and CDR2 YENEEA. V trimming: 5 bases; J trimming: 1 base; junction bases outside the gene matches: 9. The CDR3 is 17 amino acids. The CDR3 DNA reads as TGTGCCAGCAGCCCACCGTGGGACAGGGGGGTTAACTATGGCTACACCTTC. The encoded protein is CASSPPWDRGVNYGYTF.

This clone was seen just once. The chain uses TRBV28 and TRBJ1-1, with TRBD1 as a possible D gene (5 bases). This CDR3 is built from 12 residues. Germline values: CDR1 MDHEN, CDR2 SYDVKM. Deletions cut 8 bases from V and 5 bases from J, with 12 bases between. This CDR3 reads CASGGGLTEAFF. CDR3 DNA sequence: TGTGCCAGCGGGGGGGGGTTGACTGAAGCTTTCTTT.

The rearrangement uses TRBV27 and TRBJ2-3; 13 bases match TRBD2. With V trimmed by 5 bases and J by 2 bases, 4 bases remained unmatched. The germline CDR1 and CDR2 sequences are MNHEY and SMNVEV (reference sequence). The CDR3 covers 16 residues. CDR3 sequence (DNA): TGTGCCAGCAGTCAAGGACTAGCGGGGGTCACAGATACGCAGTATTTT. Its translation: CASSQGLAGVTDTQYF.

The chain couples TRBV7-9 to TRBJ2-3, with 9 bases matching TRBD1. The CDR3 contains 15 residues. The germline gives CDR1 SEHNR, CDR2 FQNEAQ (reference sequence). The ends lost 6 bases at V and 2 bases at J; junction bases unmatched: 6. The CDR3 coding sequence is TGTGCCAGCAGTTGGGAACAGGGGGCCACAGATACGCAGTATTTT. Translation gives CASSWEQGATDTQYF.

This chain connects TRBV7-8 to TRBJ1-3; D might be TRBD1 (6 bases). Germline loops: CDR1 SGHVS, CDR2 FQNEAQ. Trimming took 5 bases from V and 0 from J, leaving 14 bases between them. The CDR3 contains 16 residues. CDR3 DNA: TGTGCCAGCAGCAGGGGGGGGAGCCGCTCTGGAAACACCATATATTTT. This gives the protein CASSRGGSRSGNTIYF.

V is TRBV7-3 and J is TRBJ2-3, with 7 bases aligning to TRBD2. CDR1 and CDR2 from the germline V gene are SGHTA and FQGTGA. V shed 6 bases and J 0 bases; nucleotides not matched to a gene: 12. The CDR3 contains 17 residues. CDR3 amino acids: CASSRMGRVDSTDTQYF. As DNA, the CDR3 is TGTGCCAGCAGTCGCATGGGGAGGGTGGATAGCACAGATACGCAGTATTTT.

This clone was seen once. The chain links TRBV18 to TRBJ2-1, with no clear D. Trimming left V 4 bases short and J 0 bases short, with 10 bases between. CDR1 and CDR2 (germline): KGHSH, LQKENI. CDR3 length equals 15 residues. CDR3 residues: CASSQFGSSYNEQFF. The DNA for the CDR3 is TGTGCCAGCTCACAATTCGGTAGCTCCTACAATGAGCAGTTCTTC. Drawing the rest from reference TRBV18 and TRBJ2-1, the complete variable domain is NAGVMQNPRHLVRRRGQEARLRCSPMKGHSHVYWYRQLPEEGLKFMVYLQKENIIDESGMPKERFSAEFPKEGPSILRIQQVVRGDSAAYFCASSQFGSSYNEQFFGPGTRLTVL.

This clone was observed once. The chain joins TRBV11-2 to TRBJ2-7, with D hard to call. V lost 5 bases and J lost 3, with 14 bases in between. Germline V CDR1 and CDR2: SGHAT, FQNNGV. The CDR3 spans 14 residues. CDR3 region: CASSLTDTGYEQYF. The CDR3 bases are TGTGCCAGCAGCCTCACCGACACCGGCTACGAGCAGTACTTC.

The chain joins TRBV6-2 or TRBV6-3 to TRBJ2-1, with 9 bases lining up with TRBD2. The CDR3 runs to 15 residues. Germline V lookup: CDR1 MNHEY, CDR2 SVGEGT. After removal of 6 bases from V and 9 bases from J, the junction contained 12 bases not matched to a gene. The CDR3 nucleotides are TGTGCCAGCAGACCTAGCGGGAAAACGCCCGGTGAGCAGTTCTTC. It translates to CASRPSGKTPGEQFF.

The genes are TRBV7-2 and TRBJ2-1; D might be TRBD1 (6 bases). The germline V and J ends were trimmed by 2 bases and 7 bases, with 18 bases remaining between them. CDR1 is SGHTA and CDR2 is FQGNSA in the germline V gene. The CDR3 runs 16 residues. CDR3 DNA: TGTGCCAGCAGCTTATATCTTCAAGGGGGAAGGAATGAGCAGTTCTTC. Translating gives CASSLYLQGGRNEQFF.

The chain recombines TRBV9 with TRBJ2-3; no definite D call. The V gene lost 0 bases and the J gene lost 2 bases, with 7 bases spanning the gap. Germline-derived CDR1 and CDR2 are SGDLS and YYNGEE. The CDR3 has 14 amino acids. The CDR3 region has the DNA TGTGCCAGCAGCGTAGTCCAGGACACAGATACGCAGTATTTT. Translation gives CASSVVQDTDTQYF.

This chain uses TRBV10-3 with TRBJ2-3; 10 bases are shared with TRBD2. The V gene's germline CDR1 is ENHRY and CDR2 SYGVKD. The trim removed 7 bases at V and 5 bases at J, leaving 6 bases unmatched. The CDR3 loop spans 14 amino acids. Here the CDR3 DNA reads TGTGCCATCAAGGGAGCGGGAGGGATAGATACGCAGTATTTT. It is translated as CAIKGAGGIDTQYF.

The V gene is TRBV10-3, the J gene TRBJ2-5; 12 positions match TRBD2. V lost 6 bases to trimming and J lost 4 bases; unmatched junction nucleotides: 6. The CDR3 is made up of 15 amino acids. Germline V lookup: CDR1 ENHRY, CDR2 SYGVKD. CDR3 DNA sequence: TGTGCCATCAGGGAGGGACTAGCGGGTCGAGAGACCCAGTACTTC. This sequence encodes CAIREGLAGRETQYF.

The chain employs TRBV10-3 and TRBJ2-7; maybe TRBD2 (6 bases). Germline V CDR1 and CDR2: ENHRY, SYGVKD. Trimming left V 3 bases short and J 6 bases short, with 12 bases between. The CDR3 sequence is 13 residues long. The CDR3 region is CAISETSFREQYF. The DNA of the CDR3 is TGTGCCATCAGTGAAACTAGCTTCCGCGAGCAGTACTTC.

This sequence joins TRBV15 and TRBJ1-5; D may be TRBD1 (6 bases). The length of the CDR3 is 14 residues. V was cut by 3 bases and J by 0 bases, with 6 bases left in between. Germline V lookup: CDR1 LNHNV, CDR2 YYDKDF (reference sequence). CDR3 bases: TGTGCCACCAGCAGGGACAGTAGCAATCAGCCCCAGCATTTT. Translating it yields CATSRDSSNQPQHF.

The chain has TRBV12-5 and TRBJ2-1, with D hard to call. From germline, CDR1 is LGHNT and CDR2 FRNRAP. The CDR3 runs 13 residues. Trimming cost V 6 bases and J 8 bases, with 14 bases left between them. The CDR3 bases are TGTGCTAGTGGCCATCTCCTAGGTCATGAGCAGTTCTTC. This sequence encodes CASGHLLGHEQFF.

J is TRBJ2-3 and V is TRBV5-1, with 12 bases lining up with TRBD2. In germline, CDR1 is SGHRS, CDR2 YFSETQ. The V gene end was trimmed by 3 bases and the J gene end by 0 bases; junction bases not matched to a gene: 8. The CDR3 consists of 18 residues. The CDR3 reads CASSSRTSGRISTDTQYF. The CDR3 nucleotides read TGCGCCAGCAGCTCCCGTACTAGCGGGAGGATTAGCACAGATACGCAGTATTTT.

The chain couples TRBV28 to TRBJ2-7; D gene uncertain. Germline V gene sequence: CDR1 MDHEN, CDR2 SYDVKM. The CDR3 length is 13 residues. V lost 1 base and J lost 12, with 16 bases in between. The CDR3: CASSLLFIGRRYF. CDR3 nucleotide sequence: TGTGCCAGCAGTTTATTATTCATTGGCCGTCGGTACTTC.